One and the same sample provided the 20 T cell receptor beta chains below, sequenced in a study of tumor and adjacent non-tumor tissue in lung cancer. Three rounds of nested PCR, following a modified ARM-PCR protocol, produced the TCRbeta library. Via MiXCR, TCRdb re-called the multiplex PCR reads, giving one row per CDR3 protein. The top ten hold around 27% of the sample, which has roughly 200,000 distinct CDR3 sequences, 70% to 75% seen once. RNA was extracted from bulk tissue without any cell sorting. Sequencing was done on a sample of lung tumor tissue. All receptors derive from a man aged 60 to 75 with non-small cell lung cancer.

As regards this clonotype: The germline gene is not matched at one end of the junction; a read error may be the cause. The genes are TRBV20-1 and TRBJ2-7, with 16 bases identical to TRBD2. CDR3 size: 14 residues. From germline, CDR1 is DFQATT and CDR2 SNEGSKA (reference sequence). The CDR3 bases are TGCAGTGCCACCGGGACTAGCGGGGGGGCCGGGCAGTATTTC. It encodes CSATGTSGGAGQYF.

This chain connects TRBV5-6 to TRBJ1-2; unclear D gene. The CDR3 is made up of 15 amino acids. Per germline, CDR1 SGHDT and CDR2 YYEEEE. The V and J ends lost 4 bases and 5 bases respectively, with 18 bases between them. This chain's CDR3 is CASSRRVLQPYGYTF. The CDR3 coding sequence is TGTGCCAGCAGCCGTAGGGTCTTACAGCCTTATGGCTACACCTTC.

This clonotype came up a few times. CDR3 bases: TGCAGTGCTAGAGACGTTGGGACATGCAATGAGCAGTTCTTC. Protein: CSARDVGTCNEQFF. The chain employs TRBV20-1 and TRBJ2-1; D possibly corresponds to TRBD1 (6 bases). The CDR3 consists of 14 residues. V was cut by 0 bases and J by 6 bases, with 12 bases left in between. Per the germline V gene, CDR1 is DFQATT and CDR2 is SNEGSKA (reference sequence).

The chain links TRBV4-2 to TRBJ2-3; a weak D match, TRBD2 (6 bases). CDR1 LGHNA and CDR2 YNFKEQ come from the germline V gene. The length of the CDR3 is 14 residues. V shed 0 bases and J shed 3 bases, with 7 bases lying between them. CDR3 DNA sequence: TGTGCCAGCAGCCAAGACGGAGGGACAGATACGCAGTATTTT. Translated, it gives CASSQDGGTDTQYF.

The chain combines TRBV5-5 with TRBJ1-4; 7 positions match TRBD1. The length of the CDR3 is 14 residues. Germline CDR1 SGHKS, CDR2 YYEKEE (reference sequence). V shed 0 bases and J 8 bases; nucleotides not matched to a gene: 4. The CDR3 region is CASSLDRGDEKLFF. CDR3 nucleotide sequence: TGTGCCAGCAGCTTGGACAGGGGCGACGAAAAACTGTTTTTT.

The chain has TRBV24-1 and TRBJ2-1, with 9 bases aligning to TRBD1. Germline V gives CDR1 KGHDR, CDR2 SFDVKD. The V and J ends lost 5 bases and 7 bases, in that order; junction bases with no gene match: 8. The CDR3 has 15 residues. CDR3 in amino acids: CATSVSGQGENEQFF. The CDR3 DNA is TGTGCCACCAGTGTGTCGGGACAGGGTGAAAATGAGCAGTTCTTC.

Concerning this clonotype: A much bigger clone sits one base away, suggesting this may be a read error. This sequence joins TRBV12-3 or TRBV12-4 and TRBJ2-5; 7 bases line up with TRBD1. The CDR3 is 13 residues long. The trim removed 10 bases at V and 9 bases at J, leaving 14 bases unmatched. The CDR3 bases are TGTGCCAACAGCTGGGACAGACAACAAGCCCAGTACTTC. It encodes CANSWDRQQAQYF.

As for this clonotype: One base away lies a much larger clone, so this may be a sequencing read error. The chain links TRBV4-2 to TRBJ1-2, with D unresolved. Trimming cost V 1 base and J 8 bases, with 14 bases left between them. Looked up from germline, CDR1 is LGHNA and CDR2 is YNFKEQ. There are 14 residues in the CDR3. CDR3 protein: CASSQVSRTEGYTF. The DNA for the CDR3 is TGTGCCAGCAGCCAAGTTTCCAGGACCGAGGGCTACACCTTC.

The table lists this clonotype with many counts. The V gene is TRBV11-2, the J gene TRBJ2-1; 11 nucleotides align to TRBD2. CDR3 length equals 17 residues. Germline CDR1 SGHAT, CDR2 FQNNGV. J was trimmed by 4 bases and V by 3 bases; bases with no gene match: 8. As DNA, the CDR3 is TGTGCCAGCAGCTTCTTCGGGACTAGCGGAACTTACAATGAGCAGTTCTTC. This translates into CASSFFGTSGTYNEQFF.

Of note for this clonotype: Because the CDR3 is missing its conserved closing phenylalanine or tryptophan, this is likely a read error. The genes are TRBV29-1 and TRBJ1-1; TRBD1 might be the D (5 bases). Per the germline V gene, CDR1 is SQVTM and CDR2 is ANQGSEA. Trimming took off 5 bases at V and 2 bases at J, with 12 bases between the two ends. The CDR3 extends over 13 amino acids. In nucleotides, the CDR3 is TGCAGCGTTTTTCTCAGGGCCAACACTGAAGCTTTCATT. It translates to CSVFLRANTEAFI.

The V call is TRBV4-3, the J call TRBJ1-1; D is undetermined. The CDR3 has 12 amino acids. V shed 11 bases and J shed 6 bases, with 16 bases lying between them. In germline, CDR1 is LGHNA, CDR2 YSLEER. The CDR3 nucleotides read TGCGCCGGCTCGAGGGATGGGGCTGAAGCTTTCTTT. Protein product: CAGSRDGAEAFF.

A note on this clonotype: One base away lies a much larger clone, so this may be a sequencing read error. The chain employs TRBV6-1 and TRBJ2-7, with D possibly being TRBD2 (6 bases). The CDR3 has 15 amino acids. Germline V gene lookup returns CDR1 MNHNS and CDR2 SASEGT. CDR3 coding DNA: TGTGCCACCAGTGATTCGGCGGGGAGCTCCTACGAGCAGTACTTC. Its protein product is CATSDSAGSSYEQYF.

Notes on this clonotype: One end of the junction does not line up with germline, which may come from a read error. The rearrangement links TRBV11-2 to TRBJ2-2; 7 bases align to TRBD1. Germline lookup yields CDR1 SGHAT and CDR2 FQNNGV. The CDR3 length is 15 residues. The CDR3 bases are TGTGCCAGCGGCTTAGTCGGACAGGCCACCGGGGAGCCGTTTTTT. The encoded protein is CASGLVGQATGEPFF.

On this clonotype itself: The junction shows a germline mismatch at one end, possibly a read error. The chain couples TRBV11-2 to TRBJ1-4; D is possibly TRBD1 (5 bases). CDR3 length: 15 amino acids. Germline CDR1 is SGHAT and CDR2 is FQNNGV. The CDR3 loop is CASNLRGVSNEKLFF. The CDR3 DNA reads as TGTGCCAGCAACTTACGGGGGGTATCTAATGAAAAACTGTTTTTT.

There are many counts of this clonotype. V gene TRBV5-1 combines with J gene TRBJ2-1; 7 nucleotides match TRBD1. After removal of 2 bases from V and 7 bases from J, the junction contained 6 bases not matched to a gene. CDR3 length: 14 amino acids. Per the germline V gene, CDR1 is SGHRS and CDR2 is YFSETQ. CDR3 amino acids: CASSLFDRVNEQFF. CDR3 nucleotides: TGCGCCAGCAGCTTATTCGACAGGGTGAATGAGCAGTTCTTC.

CDR3 sequence: CASSLARDYLSYTF. CDR3 DNA: TGTGCCAGCAGCTTGGCAAGGGACTATCTGAGCTACACCTTC. The V call is TRBV11-3, the J call TRBJ1-2; TRBD1 is a possible D gene (5 bases). V was trimmed by 3 bases and J by 9 bases, leaving 17 bases between them. CDR3 length equals 14 residues. The germline V gene has CDR1 SGHNT and CDR2 YENEEA.

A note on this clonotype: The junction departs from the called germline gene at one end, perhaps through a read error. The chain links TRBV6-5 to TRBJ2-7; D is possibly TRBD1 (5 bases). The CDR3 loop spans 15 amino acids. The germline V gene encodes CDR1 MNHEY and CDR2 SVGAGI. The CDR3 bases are TGTGCCAGTAGTTACGCGATAGGGGATTCCTACCAGCAGTACTTC. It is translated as CASSYAIGDSYQQYF.

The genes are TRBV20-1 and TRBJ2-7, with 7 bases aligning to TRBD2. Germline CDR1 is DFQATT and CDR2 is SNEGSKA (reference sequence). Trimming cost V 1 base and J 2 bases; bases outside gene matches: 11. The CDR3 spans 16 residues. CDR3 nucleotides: TGCAGTGCTAGAGTAGGTTGCGGGAGTATAACCTACGAGCAGTACTTC. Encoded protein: CSARVGCGSITYEQYF.

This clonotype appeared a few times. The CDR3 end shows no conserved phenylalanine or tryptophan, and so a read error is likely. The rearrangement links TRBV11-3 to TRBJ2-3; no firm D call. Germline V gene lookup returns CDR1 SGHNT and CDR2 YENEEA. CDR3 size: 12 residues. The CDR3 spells CVSSSSERTQYL. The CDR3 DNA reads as TGTGTCAGCAGCTCCAGCGAAAGAACGCAGTATTTA.

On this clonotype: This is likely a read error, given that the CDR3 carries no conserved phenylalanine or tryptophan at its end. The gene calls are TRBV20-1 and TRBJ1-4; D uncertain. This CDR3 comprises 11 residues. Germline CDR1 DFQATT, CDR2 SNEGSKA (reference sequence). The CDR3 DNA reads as TGCGGTGCTGTCATACAGGAAAAACTGTTTATT. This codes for CGAVIQEKLFI.